The clone carrying this T cell receptor beta chain was seen more than once but under ten times. The study reverse transcribed the entire isolated RNA, so it sequenced expressed TCRB transcripts. TCRdb's copy holds only in-frame clones and misses some; the assay was immunoSEQ multiplex PCR. Here the sample spans around 150,000 clones, less than 9% being singletons. The data stem from a study of beta chain features in type 1 diabetes. V gave up 8 bases and J gave up 3 bases; unmatched junction bases: 5. The CDR3 is 14 residues long. Germline V CDR1 and CDR2: KGHSH, LQKENI. This receptor was obtained from a woman in her thirties in good health. The sequencing sample was made of central memory CD4+ T cells from blood. The chain couples TRBV18 to TRBJ2-2; 8 bases align to TRBD1. The CDR3 spells CASAPDRDTGELFF. DNA of the CDR3: TGTGCCAGCGCCCCGGACAGGGACACCGGGGAGCTGTTTTTT.